These 20 T cell receptor beta chains were all obtained from the same sample, sequenced in a study of blood T cell repertoires in COVID-19. The data were produced by immunoSEQ multiplex PCR, yet TCRdb's version contains in-frame clones alone and is incomplete. The sample lists roughly 150,000 clones, over 75% occurring once. The specimen was peripheral blood. These receptors came from a human donor in a cohort sampled during active COVID-19.

DNA of the CDR3: TGTGCCAGCAGGCGGGATCAGTACCAAGAGACCCAGTACTTC. Translation: CASRRDQYQETQYF. The chain uses TRBV7-2 and TRBJ2-5; TRBD2 is a possible D gene (6 bases). Germline loops: CDR1 SGHTA, CDR2 FQGNSA. The CDR3 has 14 amino acids. V was trimmed by 6 bases and J by 0 bases, leaving 11 bases between them.

This clone was counted only a few times. The V call is TRBV7-9, the J call TRBJ2-4; the D is unclear. The CDR3 contains 15 residues. V was trimmed by 6 bases and J by 0 bases, leaving 12 bases between them. Germline V gives CDR1 SEHNR, CDR2 FQNEAQ (reference sequence). CDR3 region: CASRYLGLAKNIQYF. CDR3 DNA sequence: TGTGCCAGCAGATACCTTGGCTTAGCCAAAAACATTCAGTACTTC. Combining the CDR3 with reference TRBV7-9 and TRBJ2-4 gives the whole variable domain DTGVSQNPRHKITKRGQNVTFRCDPISEHNRLYWYRQTLGQGPEFLTYFQNEAQLEKSRLLSDRFSAERPKGSFSTLEIQRTEQGDSAMYLCASRYLGLAKNIQYFGAGTRLSVL.

The J gene is TRBJ1-2, the V gene TRBV7-9; D gene uncertain. The germline V gene encodes CDR1 SEHNR and CDR2 FQNEAQ (reference sequence). This CDR3 contains 12 residues. Trimming removed 2 bases at V and 6 bases at J, with 7 bases between. CDR3 in amino acids: CASSLISDGYTF. CDR3 DNA: TGTGCCAGCAGCTTAATCTCTGATGGCTACACCTTC.

The CDR3 loop reads CAIKPGTNEKLFF. The CDR3 nucleotides read TGTGCCATCAAACCAGGGACTAATGAAAAACTGTTTTTT. V gene TRBV10-3 combines with J gene TRBJ1-4; weak D call: TRBD1 (5 bases). The CDR3 extends over 13 amino acids. Germline CDR1 ENHRY, CDR2 SYGVKD. The V end was cut by 7 bases, the J end by 2 bases, with 8 bases between.

The V call is TRBV4-3, the J call TRBJ2-3; tentative D call: TRBD2 (5 bases). There are 16 residues in the CDR3. Trimming pared 1 base from V and 2 bases from J, leaving 13 bases between. The V gene's germline CDR1 is LGHNA and CDR2 YSLEER. Here the CDR3 reads CASSQGGMDPTDTQYF. In DNA, the CDR3 is TGCGCCAGCAGCCAAGGAGGGATGGATCCCACAGATACGCAGTATTTT.

This clone turned up a few times. The gene calls are TRBV12-3 or TRBV12-4 and TRBJ2-7, with D tentatively TRBD2 (5 bases). The V end was cut by 3 bases, the J end by 2 bases, with 5 bases between. The CDR3 is 12 amino acids. The CDR3 DNA reads as TGTGCCAGCAGTTTCGGGGCCTACGAGCAGTACTTC. This gives the protein CASSFGAYEQYF.

On this clone itself: Other DNA sequences in the sample encode the same CDR3. The CDR3: CASRGGRGREKLFF. The CDR3 DNA follows: TGTGCCAGTAGGGGTGGTAGGGGCCGGGAAAAACTGTTTTTT. The chain uses TRBV19 and TRBJ1-4; weak D call: TRBD1 (5 bases). Trimming removed 6 bases from V and 8 bases from J, with 16 bases in between. Germline assignment: CDR1 LNHDA and CDR2 SQIVND (reference sequence). This CDR3 spans 14 amino acids.

The chain has TRBV7-3 and TRBJ2-3, with no clear D. The V end was cut by 6 bases, the J end by 0 bases, with 7 bases between. The CDR3 has 13 amino acids. CDR1 is SGHTA and CDR2 is FQGTGA in the germline V gene. CDR3 nucleotides: TGTGCCAGCAGTTCCGGGAGCACAGATACGCAGTATTTT. Protein: CASSSGSTDTQYF. Filled out from reference TRBV7-3 and TRBJ2-3, the complete variable domain reads GAGVSQTPSNKVTEKGKYVELRCDPISGHTALYWYRQSLGQGPEFLIYFQGTGAADDSGLPNDRFFAVRPEGSVSTLKIQRTERGDSAVYLCASSSGSTDTQYFGPGTRLTVL.

The CDR3 sequence: CASSPKMGQNTGELFF. In DNA form, the CDR3 reads TGTGCCAGCAGCCCGAAGATGGGACAGAACACCGGGGAGCTGTTTTTT. This chain connects TRBV5-5 to TRBJ2-2, with D perhaps matching TRBD1 (6 bases). Germline CDR1 reads SGHKS; CDR2 reads YYEKEE (reference sequence). This CDR3 region has 16 residues. Trimming pared 4 bases from V and 1 base from J, leaving 14 bases between.

The V call is TRBV28, the J call TRBJ1-2; no definite D call. The CDR3 consists of 14 residues. The germline CDR1 and CDR2 sequences are MDHEN and SYDVKM. The V gene lost 5 bases and the J gene lost 4 bases, with 14 bases spanning the gap. The DNA for the CDR3 is TGTGCCAGCAGTACCCCGAGCAGGCCCTATGGCTACACCTTC. Protein: CASSTPSRPYGYTF.

The chain combines TRBV9 with TRBJ1-6, with TRBD1 matching 10 bases. Germline CDR1 SGDLS, CDR2 YYNGEE. The CDR3 is 15 residues long. V dropped 4 bases and J dropped 7; count of bases not matched to a gene: 5. The CDR3 protein is CASSSPGQGNSPLHF. As DNA, the CDR3 is TGTGCCAGCAGCTCCCCGGGACAGGGGAATTCACCCCTCCACTTT.

At least ten counts were recorded for this clone. The V call is TRBV7-2, the J call TRBJ1-6; the D gene is possibly TRBD1 (6 bases). V was shortened by 0 bases and J by 15 bases, with 15 bases between the two germline ends. The CDR3 is made up of 14 amino acids. The germline V gene has CDR1 SGHTA and CDR2 FQGNSA. CDR3 amino acids: CASSLATGPIRLHF. CDR3 DNA: TGTGCCAGCAGCTTAGCGACAGGCCCGATCCGCCTCCACTTT.

Concerning this clone: Other DNA variants within this sample encode the same CDR3. The chain uses TRBV6-5 and TRBJ1-2, with D possibly being TRBD1 (5 bases). The germline V gene encodes CDR1 MNHEY and CDR2 SVGAGI. V was cut by 2 bases and J by 2 bases, with 6 bases left in between. There are 13 residues in the CDR3. This CDR3 is CASSYRQNYGYTF. Written as DNA, the CDR3 is TGTGCCAGCAGTTACAGACAGAACTATGGCTACACCTTC.

V usage is TRBV4-3 and J usage is TRBJ1-1, with a tentative D call TRBD1 (5 bases). The CDR3 is 18 residues long. CDR1 and CDR2 from the germline V gene are LGHNA and YSLEER. Trimming took off 0 bases at V and 4 bases at J, with 21 bases between the two ends. CDR3 protein: CASSQDGSLGSGGTEAFF. The CDR3 nucleotides read TGCGCCAGCAGCCAAGACGGCTCTCTTGGCAGCGGGGGCACTGAAGCTTTCTTT.

The V call is TRBV27, the J call TRBJ1-5; no firm D call. Trimming took off 0 bases at V and 0 bases at J, with 6 bases between the two ends. This CDR3 is built from 15 residues. Germline CDR1 reads MNHEY; CDR2 reads SMNVEV (reference sequence). In DNA form, the CDR3 reads TGTGCCAGCAGTTTATCAATATATAGCAATCAGCCCCAGCATTTT. The encoded protein is CASSLSIYSNQPQHF.

This chain connects TRBV7-2 to TRBJ2-5; 12 positions agree with TRBD2. V shed 2 bases, J shed 5 bases, and the junction held 6 bases outside the gene matches. The CDR3 runs 16 residues. Germline lookup yields CDR1 SGHTA and CDR2 FQGNSA. The CDR3 DNA reads as TGTGCCAGCAGCTTAAAACTAGCGGGAGGCGGGGAGACCCAGTACTTC. This codes for CASSLKLAGGGETQYF. Full variable domain (rest looked up from reference TRBV7-2 and TRBJ2-5): GAGVSQSPSNKVTEKGKDVELRCDPISGHTALYWYRQSLGQGLEFLIYFQGNSAPDKSGLPSDRFSAERTGGSVSTLTIQRTQQEDSAVYLCASSLKLAGGGETQYFGPGTRLLVL.

This clone was found a few times. V usage is TRBV7-9 and J usage is TRBJ2-7; 7 positions agree with TRBD1. Per germline, CDR1 SEHNR and CDR2 FQNEAQ (reference sequence). V lost 5 bases to trimming and J lost 3 bases; unmatched junction nucleotides: 4. CDR3 length: 13 residues. In nucleotides, the CDR3 is TGTGCCAGCAGCGGACAGGTTTACTACGAGCAGTACTTC. Protein sequence: CASSGQVYYEQYF.

This chain links TRBV11-1 with TRBJ2-7; 13 nucleotides agree with TRBD2. This CDR3 contains 15 residues. Germline CDR1 and CDR2: SGHAT and FQDESV (reference sequence). V shed 5 bases and J 4 bases; nucleotides not matched to a gene: 5. The CDR3 region is CASSLGLAGVYEQYF. In DNA, the CDR3 is TGTGCCAGCAGCCTCGGACTAGCGGGAGTGTACGAGCAGTACTTC.

This clone was seen just once. The chain combines TRBV23-1 with TRBJ1-1; no clear D. TRBV23-1 is noted as an ORF with a role that remains uncertain. This CDR3 spans 14 amino acids. The V gene lost 4 bases and the J gene lost 1 base, with 10 bases spanning the gap. The CDR3 sequence is CASSPGRENTEAFF. CDR3 DNA sequence: TGCGCCAGCAGTCCCGGACGGGAGAACACTGAAGCTTTCTTT.

This chain uses TRBV5-4 with TRBJ2-1; 7 bases fit TRBD2. V lost 0 bases and J lost 0; bases outside the gene matches: 3. The CDR3 spans 16 residues. Per the germline V gene, CDR1 is SGHNT and CDR2 is YYREEE (reference sequence). This CDR3 reads CASSLERGRSYNEQFF. The CDR3 DNA sequence: TGTGCCAGCAGCTTGGAGCGGGGCCGCTCCTACAATGAGCAGTTCTTC.